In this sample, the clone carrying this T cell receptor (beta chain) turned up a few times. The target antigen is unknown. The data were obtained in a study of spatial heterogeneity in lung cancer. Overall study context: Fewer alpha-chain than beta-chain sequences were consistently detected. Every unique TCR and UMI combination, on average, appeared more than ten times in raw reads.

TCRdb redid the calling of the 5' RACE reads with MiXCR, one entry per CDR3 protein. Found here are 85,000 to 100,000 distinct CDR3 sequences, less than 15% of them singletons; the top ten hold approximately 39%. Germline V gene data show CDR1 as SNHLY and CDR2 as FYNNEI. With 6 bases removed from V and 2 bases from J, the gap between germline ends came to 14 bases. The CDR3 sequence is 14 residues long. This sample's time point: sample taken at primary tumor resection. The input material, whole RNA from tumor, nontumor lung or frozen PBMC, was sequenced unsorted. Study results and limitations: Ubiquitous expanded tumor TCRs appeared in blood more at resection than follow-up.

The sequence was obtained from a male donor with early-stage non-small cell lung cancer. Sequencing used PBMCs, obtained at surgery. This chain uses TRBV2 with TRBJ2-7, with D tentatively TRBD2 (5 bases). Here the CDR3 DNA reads TGTGCCAGCAGAGGTCGGCGGGTTACCTACGAGCAGTACTTC. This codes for CASRGRRVTYEQYF.